This T cell receptor (beta chain) was sequenced for a study of cytomegalovirus exposure and HLA in healthy donors. Whole-study findings and limits: The number of N-insertions in an Asian-associated ancestry cluster was reportedly below the roughly 700-donor mean in a later analysis.

As to this clone: Its antigen is unknown.

Primers included in the PCR were 60 Vbeta and 13 Jbeta primers. Data came from immunoSEQ multiplex PCR; TCRdb stores just in-frame clones and leaves some out. The sample carries 150,000 to 200,000 clones, approximately 84% recorded once. V dropped 2 bases and J dropped 3 bases, with 12 bases sitting between them. From germline, CDR1 is SGHRS and CDR2 YFSETQ. The CDR3 loop spans 15 amino acids. The sequence was collected from a female donor in good health and CMV-seronegative. Material: PBMCs. V and J are TRBV5-1 and TRBJ2-1, with D maybe TRBD1 (6 bases). The CDR3 DNA is TGCGCCAGCAGCTTCAGGCAGGGGAACTACAATGAGCAGTTCTTC. Amino acid sequence: CASSFRQGNYNEQFF.